The clone carrying this T cell receptor beta chain has at least ten counts. Germline lookup yields CDR1 SGHRS and CDR2 YFSETQ. The CDR3 contains 15 residues. The V segment lost 7 bases and the J segment 7 bases; nucleotides outside the gene matches: 12. This sample is part of a study of T cells in Graves' hyperthyroidism and ophthalmopathy. RNA transcripts yielded amplified TCR beta CDR3 regions. Initially, a first-round RT-PCR of the TCR CDR3 employed the HTBI primer set. TCRdb re-called the multiplex PCR reads through MiXCR, storing one row per CDR3 protein. The data show about half a million distinct CDR3 sequences, approximately 20% seen once.

This sequence was found in a man aged 40-50 years with Graves' ophthalmopathy. Material: blood. V usage is TRBV5-1 and J usage is TRBJ2-1; the match to TRBD2 covers 9 bases. CDR3 sequence (DNA): TGCGCCAGCGGGATTGGCTCAGCGGGGGGAAATGAGCAGTTCTTC. Its translation is CASGIGSAGGNEQFF.